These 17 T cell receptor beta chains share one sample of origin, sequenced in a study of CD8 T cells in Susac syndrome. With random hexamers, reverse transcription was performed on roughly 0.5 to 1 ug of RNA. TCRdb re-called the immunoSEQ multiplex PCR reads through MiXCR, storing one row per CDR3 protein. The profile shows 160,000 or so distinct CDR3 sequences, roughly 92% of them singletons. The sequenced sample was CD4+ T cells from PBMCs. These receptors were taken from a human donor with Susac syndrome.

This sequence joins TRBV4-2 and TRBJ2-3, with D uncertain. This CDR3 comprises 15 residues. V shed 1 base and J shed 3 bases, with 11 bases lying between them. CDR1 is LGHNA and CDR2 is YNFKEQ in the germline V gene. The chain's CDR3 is CASSQGPLGTDTQYF. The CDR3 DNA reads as TGTGCCAGCAGCCAAGGGCCCTTGGGTACAGATACGCAGTATTTT.

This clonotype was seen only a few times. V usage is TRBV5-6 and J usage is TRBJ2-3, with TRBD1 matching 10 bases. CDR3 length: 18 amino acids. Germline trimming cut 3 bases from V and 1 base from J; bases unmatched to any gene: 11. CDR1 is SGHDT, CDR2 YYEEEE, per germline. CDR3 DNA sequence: TGTGCCAGCAGCTGGTTCGGGACAGGGGAGTTCCGCACAGATACGCAGTATTTT. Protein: CASSWFGTGEFRTDTQYF.

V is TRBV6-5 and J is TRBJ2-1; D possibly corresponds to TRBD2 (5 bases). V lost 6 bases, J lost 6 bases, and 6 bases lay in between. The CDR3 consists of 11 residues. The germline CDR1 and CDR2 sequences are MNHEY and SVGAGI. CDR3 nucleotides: TGTGCCAGCAGGCGGGCCAATGAGCAGTTCTTC. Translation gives CASRRANEQFF.

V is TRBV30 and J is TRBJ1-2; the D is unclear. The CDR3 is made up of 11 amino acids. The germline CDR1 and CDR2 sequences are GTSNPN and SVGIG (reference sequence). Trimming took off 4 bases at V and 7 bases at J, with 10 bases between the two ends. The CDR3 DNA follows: TGTGCCTGGACGCGGGCGGGTGGCTACACCTTC. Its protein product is CAWTRAGGYTF.

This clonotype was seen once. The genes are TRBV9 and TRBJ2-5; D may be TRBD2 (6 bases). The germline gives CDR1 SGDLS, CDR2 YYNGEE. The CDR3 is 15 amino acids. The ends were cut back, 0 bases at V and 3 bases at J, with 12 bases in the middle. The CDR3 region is CASSVAGEREETQYF. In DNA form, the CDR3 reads TGTGCCAGCAGCGTAGCGGGCGAGCGGGAAGAGACCCAGTACTTC.

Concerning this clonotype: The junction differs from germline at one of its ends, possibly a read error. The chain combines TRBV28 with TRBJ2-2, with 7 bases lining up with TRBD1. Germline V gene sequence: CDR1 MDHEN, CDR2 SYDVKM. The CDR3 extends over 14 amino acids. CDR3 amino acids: CASGLGQRTGELFF. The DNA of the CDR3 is TGTGCCAGCGGTTTGGGACAGCGCACCGGGGAGCTGTTTTTT.

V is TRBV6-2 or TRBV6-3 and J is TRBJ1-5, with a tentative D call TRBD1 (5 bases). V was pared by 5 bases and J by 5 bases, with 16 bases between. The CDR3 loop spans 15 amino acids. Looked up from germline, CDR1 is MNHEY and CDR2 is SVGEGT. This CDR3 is CASSKTAGGDQPQHF. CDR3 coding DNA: TGTGCCAGCAGTAAGACCGCCGGGGGAGATCAGCCCCAGCATTTT.

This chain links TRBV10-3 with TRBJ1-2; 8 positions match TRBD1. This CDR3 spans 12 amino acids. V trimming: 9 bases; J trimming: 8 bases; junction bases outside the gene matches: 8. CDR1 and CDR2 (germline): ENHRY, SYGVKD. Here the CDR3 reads CAITTGDSGYTF. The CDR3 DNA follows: TGTGCCATAACGACAGGGGATAGCGGCTACACCTTC.

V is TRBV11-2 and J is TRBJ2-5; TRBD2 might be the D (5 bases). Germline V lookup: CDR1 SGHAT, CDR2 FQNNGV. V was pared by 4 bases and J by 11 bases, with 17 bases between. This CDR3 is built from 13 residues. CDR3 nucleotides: TGTGCCAGCAGCTCCCTCCCCGAGGGTTCACAGTACTTC. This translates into CASSSLPEGSQYF.

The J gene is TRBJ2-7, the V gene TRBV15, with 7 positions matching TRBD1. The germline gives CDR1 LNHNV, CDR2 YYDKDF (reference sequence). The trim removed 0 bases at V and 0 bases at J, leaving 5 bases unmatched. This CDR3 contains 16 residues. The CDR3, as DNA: TGTGCCACCAGCAGAGATCCGGGACAGTACTCCTACGAGCAGTACTTC. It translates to CATSRDPGQYSYEQYF.

This CDR3 is CASRTSRASEAFF. The CDR3 DNA follows: TGTGCCAGCAGAACCTCCAGGGCGAGTGAAGCTTTCTTT. This chain links TRBV2 with TRBJ1-1; TRBD1 is a possible D gene (5 bases). The germline gives CDR1 SNHLY, CDR2 FYNNEI. This CDR3 has 13 residues. Trimming took off 6 bases at V and 7 bases at J, with 15 bases between the two ends.

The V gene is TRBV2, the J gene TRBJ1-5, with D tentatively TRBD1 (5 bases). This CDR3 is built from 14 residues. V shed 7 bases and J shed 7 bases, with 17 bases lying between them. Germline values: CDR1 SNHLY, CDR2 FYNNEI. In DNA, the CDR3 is TGTGCCAGCAATCTAGCGGGGGGTTTCCAGCCCCAGCATTTT. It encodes CASNLAGGFQPQHF.

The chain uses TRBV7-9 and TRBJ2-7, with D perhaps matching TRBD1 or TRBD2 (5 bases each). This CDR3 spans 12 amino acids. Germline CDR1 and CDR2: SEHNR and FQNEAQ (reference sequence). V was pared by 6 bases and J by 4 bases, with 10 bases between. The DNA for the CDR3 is TGTGCCAGCAGTTGGGACGGATACGAGCAGTACTTC. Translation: CASSWDGYEQYF.

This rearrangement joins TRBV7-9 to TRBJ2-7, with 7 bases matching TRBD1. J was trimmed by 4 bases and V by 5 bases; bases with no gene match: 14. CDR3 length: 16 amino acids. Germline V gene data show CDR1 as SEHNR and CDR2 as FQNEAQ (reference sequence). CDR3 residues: CASSRDRAPFRYEQYF. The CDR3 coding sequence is TGTGCCAGCAGCAGAGACAGGGCCCCTTTCAGGTACGAGCAGTACTTC.

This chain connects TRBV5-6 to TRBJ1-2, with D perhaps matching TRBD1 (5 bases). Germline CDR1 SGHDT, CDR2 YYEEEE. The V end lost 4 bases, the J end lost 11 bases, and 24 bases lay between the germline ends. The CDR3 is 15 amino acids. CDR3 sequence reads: CASSPAKRGPGKYTF. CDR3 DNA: TGTGCCAGCAGCCCGGCGAAGAGGGGCCCCGGGAAGTACACCTTC.

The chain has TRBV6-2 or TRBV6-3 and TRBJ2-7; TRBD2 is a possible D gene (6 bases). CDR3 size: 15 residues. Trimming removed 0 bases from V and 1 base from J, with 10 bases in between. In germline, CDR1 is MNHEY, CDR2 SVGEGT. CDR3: CASSYSSSASYEQYF. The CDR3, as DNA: TGTGCCAGCAGTTACTCTTCTAGCGCGTCCTACGAGCAGTACTTC.

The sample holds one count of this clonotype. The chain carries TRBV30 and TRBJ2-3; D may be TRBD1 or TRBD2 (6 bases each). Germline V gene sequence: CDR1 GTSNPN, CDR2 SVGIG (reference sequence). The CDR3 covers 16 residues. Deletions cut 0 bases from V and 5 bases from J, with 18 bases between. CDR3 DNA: TGTGCCTGGAGTGTAGGAGGGGGGCGGGTAGGAGATACGCAGTATTTT. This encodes CAWSVGGGRVGDTQYF.